The text below deals with one T cell receptor (beta chain). The repertoire was sequenced with immunoSEQ multiplex PCR; TCRdb's copy has only in-frame clones and lacks some. The sample consists of 300,000 to 400,000 clones, about 64% of them appearing once. Germline trimming cut 6 bases from V and 2 bases from J; bases unmatched to any gene: 3. CDR1 is WNHNN and CDR2 is SYGVQD in the germline V gene (reference sequence). This CDR3 has 13 residues. This sample is drawn from a study of cytotoxic CD8 clonotypes in ibrutinib-treated CLL. The chain is built from TRBV10-1 and TRBJ2-5; 7 nucleotides agree with TRBD1. This receptor was obtained from a human donor with chronic lymphocytic leukemia. The source material was PBMCs, sampled after 36 months of ibrutinib treatment. CDR3 DNA: TGCGCCAGCAGCAGGGGGTTGCAAGAGACCCAGTACTTC. Amino acid sequence: CASSRGLQETQYF.